This TCR beta chain was obtained from a study of OX40 agonist ivuxolimab in advanced cancers. Clones were read by immunoSEQ multiplex PCR, and TCRdb kept only the in-frame ones, dropping some. This table has approximately 39,000 clones, around four fifths appearing once. The CDR3 extends over 15 amino acids. Germline V gene data show CDR1 as SGHRS and CDR2 as YFSETQ. Sequenced here: CD4+ or CD8+ T cells sorted from blood, sampled in a trial of the OX40 agonist ivuxolimab. The TCR originated in an adult with an advanced solid tumor such as melanoma, head and neck, liver or kidney cancer. The genes are TRBV5-1 and TRBJ1-3; 7 bases are shared with TRBD1. The assigned J gene may be wrong: the sequence end matches TRBJ2-2 better. CDR3 residues: CASSLDTGDTGELFF. The DNA of the CDR3 is TGCGCCAGCAGCTTAGACACAGGGGATACCGGGGAGCTGTTTTTT.